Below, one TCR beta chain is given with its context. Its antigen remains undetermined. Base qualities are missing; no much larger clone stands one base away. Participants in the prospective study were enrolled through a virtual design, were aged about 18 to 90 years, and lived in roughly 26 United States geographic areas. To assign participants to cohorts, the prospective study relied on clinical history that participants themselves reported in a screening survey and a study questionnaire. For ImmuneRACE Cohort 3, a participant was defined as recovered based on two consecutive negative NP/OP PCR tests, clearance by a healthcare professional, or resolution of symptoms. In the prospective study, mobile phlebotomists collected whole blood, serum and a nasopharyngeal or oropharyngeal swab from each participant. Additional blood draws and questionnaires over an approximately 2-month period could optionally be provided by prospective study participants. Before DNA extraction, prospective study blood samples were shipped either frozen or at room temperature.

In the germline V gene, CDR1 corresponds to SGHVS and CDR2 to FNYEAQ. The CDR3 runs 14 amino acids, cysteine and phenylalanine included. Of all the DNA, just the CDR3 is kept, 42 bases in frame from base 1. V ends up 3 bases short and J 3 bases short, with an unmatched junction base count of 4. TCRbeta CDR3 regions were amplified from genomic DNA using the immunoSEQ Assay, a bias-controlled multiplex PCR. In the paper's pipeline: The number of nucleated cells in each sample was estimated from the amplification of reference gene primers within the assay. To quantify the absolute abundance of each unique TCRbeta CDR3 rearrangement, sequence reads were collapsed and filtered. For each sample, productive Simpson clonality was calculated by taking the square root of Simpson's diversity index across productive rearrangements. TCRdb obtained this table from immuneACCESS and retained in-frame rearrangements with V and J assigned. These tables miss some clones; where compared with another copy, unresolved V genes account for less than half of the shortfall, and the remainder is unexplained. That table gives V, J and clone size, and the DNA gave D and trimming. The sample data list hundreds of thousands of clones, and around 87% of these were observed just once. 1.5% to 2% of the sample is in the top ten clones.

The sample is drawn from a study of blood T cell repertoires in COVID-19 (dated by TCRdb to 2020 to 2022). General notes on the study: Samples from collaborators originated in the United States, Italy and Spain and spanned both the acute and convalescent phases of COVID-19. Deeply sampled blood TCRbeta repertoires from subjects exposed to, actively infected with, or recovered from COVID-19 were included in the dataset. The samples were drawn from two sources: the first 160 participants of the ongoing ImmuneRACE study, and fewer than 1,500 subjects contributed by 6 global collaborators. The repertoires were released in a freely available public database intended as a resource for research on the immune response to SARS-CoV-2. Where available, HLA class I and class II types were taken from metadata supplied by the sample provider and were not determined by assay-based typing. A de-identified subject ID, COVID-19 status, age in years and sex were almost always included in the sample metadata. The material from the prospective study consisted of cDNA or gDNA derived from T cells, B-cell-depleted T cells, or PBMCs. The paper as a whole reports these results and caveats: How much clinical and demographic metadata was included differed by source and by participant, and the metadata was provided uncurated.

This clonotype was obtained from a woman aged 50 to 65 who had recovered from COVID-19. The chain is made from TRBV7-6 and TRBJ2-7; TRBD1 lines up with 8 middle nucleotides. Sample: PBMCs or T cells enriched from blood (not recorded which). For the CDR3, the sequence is CASSLGQANYEQYF. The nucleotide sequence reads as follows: TGTGCCAGCAGCTTGGGACAGGCCAACTACGAGCAGTACTTC.